These 10 T cell receptor beta chains originate from one sample sequenced in a study of Graves' ophthalmopathy and Graves' hyperthyroidism. Researchers took RNA transcripts and amplified TCR beta CDR3 regions from them. The first-round RT-PCR employed HTBI primers together with the Qiagen OneStep RT-PCR kit. A multiplex PCR was then performed as the second round. One entry per CDR3 protein results from TCRdb running MiXCR on the multiplex PCR reads. Among some 210,000 distinct CDR3 sequences listed, around 28% were seen once. The material sequenced was peripheral blood. These receptors were obtained from a man between 45 and 60 years old with Graves' ophthalmopathy.

The chain carries TRBV7-6 and TRBJ2-7; 7 bases map to TRBD1. The CDR3 is made up of 14 amino acids. The J segment lost 0 bases and the V segment lost 8 bases, leaving 7 bases of the junction unmatched. The V gene's germline CDR1 is SGHVS and CDR2 FNYEAQ. The CDR3: CASGPGQSSYEQYF. DNA of the CDR3: TGTGCCAGCGGTCCGGGACAGAGCTCCTACGAGCAGTACTTC.

This clonotype was recorded many times. This chain uses TRBV20-1 with TRBJ2-7, with D perhaps matching TRBD1 or TRBD2 (6 bases each). V was shortened by 5 bases and J by 0 bases, with 17 bases between the two germline ends. This CDR3 spans 15 amino acids. Germline CDR1 is DFQATT and CDR2 is SNEGSKA (reference sequence). This chain's CDR3 is CSAPGARGHSYEQYF. The CDR3 bases are TGCAGTGCTCCGGGGGCGAGAGGGCACTCCTACGAGCAGTACTTC.

The rearrangement uses TRBV10-1 and TRBJ1-2; 7 bases match TRBD1. V was clipped by 5 bases and J by 8 bases; unmatched bases: 11. Germline CDR1 WNHNN, CDR2 SYGVQD (reference sequence). The CDR3 consists of 14 residues. Here the CDR3 DNA reads TGCGCCAGCAGTCCAGGCGGGACAGTGCGCGGCTACACCTTC. Translating gives CASSPGGTVRGYTF.

The chain links TRBV6-2 or TRBV6-3 to TRBJ1-6, with no clear D. The CDR3 has 16 residues. Looked up from germline, CDR1 is MNHEY and CDR2 is SVGEGT. V was trimmed by 7 bases and J by 8 bases, leaving 21 bases between them. The CDR3: CASKTLSREAYSPLHF. The CDR3 DNA follows: TGTGCCAGCAAGACTCTCTCCCGGGAAGCCTATTCACCCCTCCACTTT.

The rearrangement uses TRBV19 and TRBJ1-2, with a possible D match to TRBD1 (6 bases). This CDR3 region has 14 residues. The germline V gene encodes CDR1 LNHDA and CDR2 SQIVND (reference sequence). V lost 6 bases, J lost 2 bases, and 13 bases lay in between. Here the CDR3 reads CASRTPGQNYGYTF. As DNA, the CDR3 is TGTGCCAGTAGGACACCTGGACAGAACTATGGCTACACCTTC. The full variable domain, rest sourced from reference TRBV19 and TRBJ1-2, is DGGITQSPKYLFRKEGQNVTLSCEQNLNHDAMYWYRQDPGQGLRLIYYSQIVNDFQKGDIAEGYSVSREKKESFPLTVTSAQKNPTAFYLCASRTPGQNYGYTFGSGTRLTVV.

This rearrangement joins TRBV6-2 or TRBV6-3 to TRBJ1-2, with unresolved D. The CDR3 extends over 13 amino acids. CDR1 is MNHEY, CDR2 SVGEGT, per germline. Trimming removed 2 bases from V and 6 bases from J, with 10 bases in between. CDR3 protein: CASSYELLNGYTF. As DNA, the CDR3 is TGTGCCAGCAGTTACGAACTTCTGAATGGCTACACCTTC.

This clonotype has ten or more counts. This chain links TRBV5-1 with TRBJ2-7; D gene uncertain. The V end was cut by 4 bases, the J end by 1 base, with 18 bases between. The CDR3 consists of 16 residues. Per germline, CDR1 SGHRS and CDR2 YFSETQ. DNA of the CDR3: TGCGCCAGCAGCCCCGAGGTGGGCGGAAATTCCTACGAGCAGTACTTC. This gives the protein CASSPEVGGNSYEQYF.

This clonotype was seen ten or more times. The chain has TRBV29-1 and TRBJ1-2; TRBD1 aligns across 8 bases. Germline V gene lookup returns CDR1 SQVTM and CDR2 ANQGSEA. The CDR3 is 12 residues long. The ends lost 2 bases at V and 8 bases at J; junction bases unmatched: 4. The CDR3 spells CSVESGGHGYTF. Here the CDR3 DNA reads TGCAGCGTTGAATCAGGGGGCCACGGCTACACCTTC.

This chain uses TRBV7-9 with TRBJ1-2; weak D call: TRBD1 (6 bases). The V end lost 5 bases, the J end lost 3 bases, and 10 bases lay between the germline ends. This CDR3 is built from 13 residues. Germline CDR1 reads SEHNR; CDR2 reads FQNEAQ (reference sequence). The CDR3 DNA follows: TGTGCCAGCAGCCCACAGGGCTACTATGGCTACACCTTC. Its translation is CASSPQGYYGYTF.

This clonotype has at least ten counts. This could be a read error, since a much larger clone is one nucleotide away. The chain has TRBV4-1 and TRBJ2-5, with D uncertain. The V gene's germline CDR1 is MGHRA and CDR2 YSYEKL. There are 11 residues in the CDR3. Trimming removed 6 bases at V and 5 bases at J, with 7 bases between. DNA of the CDR3: TGCGCCAGCAGACCGGTTGAGACCCAGTACTTC. Protein sequence: CASRPVETQYF.